The clone carrying this T cell receptor (beta chain) occurred once. V shed 5 bases, J shed 8 bases, and the junction held 8 bases outside the gene matches. This CDR3 contains 14 residues. The germline gives CDR1 SGHNT, CDR2 YENEEA. All enrollees were roughly 18 to 89 years old and from about 24 US areas. Participants' own reports of clinical history determined their cohort assignment. What the recovered Cohort 3 donors had was two negative PCRs, clearance, or symptom resolution. The data were obtained in a study of blood T cell repertoires in COVID-19. About the study: Sites in the United States, Italy and Spain provided acute and convalescent COVID-19 samples.

Profiling relied on immunoSEQ multiplex PCR, and the TCRdb table lists in-frame clones only, not all of them. The data contain over 250,000 clones, around 92% of them singletons. The gene calls are TRBV11-3 and TRBJ1-4, with 7 nucleotides matching TRBD1. The sample was PBMCs or T cells enriched from blood (not recorded which). The sequence came from a woman aged 55-69 years who had recovered from COVID-19. The CDR3 region is CASSGTVGNEKLFF. In nucleotides, the CDR3 is TGTGCCAGCAGCGGGACAGTGGGGAACGAAAAACTGTTTTTT. Combining the CDR3 with reference TRBV11-3 and TRBJ1-4 gives the whole variable domain EAGVVQSPRYKIIEKKQPVAFWCNPISGHNTLYWYLQNLGQGPELLIRYENEEAVDDSQLPKDRFSAERLKGVDSTLKIQPAELGDSAVYLCASSGTVGNEKLFFGSGTQLSVL.